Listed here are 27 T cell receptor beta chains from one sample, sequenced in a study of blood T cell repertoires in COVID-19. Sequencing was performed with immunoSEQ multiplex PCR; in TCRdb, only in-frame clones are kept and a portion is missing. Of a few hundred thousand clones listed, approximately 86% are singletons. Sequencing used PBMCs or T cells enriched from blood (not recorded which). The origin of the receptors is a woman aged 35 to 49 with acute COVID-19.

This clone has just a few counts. The chain's CDR3 is CASSFTQGTGYTF. Written as DNA, the CDR3 is TGTGCCAGCAGCTTCACACAGGGAACTGGCTACACCTTC. The V and J genes are TRBV7-9 and TRBJ1-2; perhaps TRBD1 as D (6 bases). Germline values: CDR1 SEHNR, CDR2 FQNEAQ (reference sequence). V was trimmed by 3 bases and J by 7 bases, leaving 12 bases between them. This CDR3 has 13 residues.

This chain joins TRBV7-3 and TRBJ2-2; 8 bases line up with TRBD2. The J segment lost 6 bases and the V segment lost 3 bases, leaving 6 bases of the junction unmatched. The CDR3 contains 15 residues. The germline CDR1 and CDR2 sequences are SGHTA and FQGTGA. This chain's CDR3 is CASSLSGGPSGELFF. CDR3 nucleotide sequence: TGTGCCAGCAGCTTGTCGGGGGGGCCCTCCGGGGAGCTGTTTTTT.

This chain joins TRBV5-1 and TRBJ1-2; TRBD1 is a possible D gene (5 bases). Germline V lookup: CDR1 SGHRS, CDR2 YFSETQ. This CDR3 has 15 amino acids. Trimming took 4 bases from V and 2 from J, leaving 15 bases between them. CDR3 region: CASSRSPDTNYGYTF. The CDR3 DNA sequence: TGCGCCAGCAGCCGATCCCCGGACACGAACTATGGCTACACCTTC. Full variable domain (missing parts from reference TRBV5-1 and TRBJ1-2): KAGVTQTPRYLIKTRGQQVTLSCSPISGHRSVSWYQQTPGQGLQFLFEYFSETQRNKGNFPGRFSGRQFSNSRSEMNVSTLELGDSALYLCASSRSPDTNYGYTFGSGTRLTVV.

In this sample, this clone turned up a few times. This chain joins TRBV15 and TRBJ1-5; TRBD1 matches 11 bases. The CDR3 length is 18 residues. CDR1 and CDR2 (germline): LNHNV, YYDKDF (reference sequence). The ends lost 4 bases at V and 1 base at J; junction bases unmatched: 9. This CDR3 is CATSTKGTGGSSNQPQHF. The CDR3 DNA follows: TGTGCCACCAGCACCAAAGGGACAGGGGGTAGCAGCAATCAGCCCCAGCATTTT.

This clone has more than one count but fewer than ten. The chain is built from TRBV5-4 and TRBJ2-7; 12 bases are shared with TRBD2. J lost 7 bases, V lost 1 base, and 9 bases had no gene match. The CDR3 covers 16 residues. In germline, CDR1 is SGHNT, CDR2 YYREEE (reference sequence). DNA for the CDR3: TGTGCCAGCAGCTTGTCCCTAGCGGGAGGGCCTGGAGAGCAGTACTTC. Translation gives CASSLSLAGGPGEQYF.

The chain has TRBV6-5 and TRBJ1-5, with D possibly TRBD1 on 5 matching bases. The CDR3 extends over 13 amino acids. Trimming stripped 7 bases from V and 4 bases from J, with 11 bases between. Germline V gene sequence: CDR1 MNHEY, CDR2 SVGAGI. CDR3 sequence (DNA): TGTGCCAGCACAGGTAGGGGTAATCAGCCCCAGCATTTT. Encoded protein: CASTGRGNQPQHF.

CDR3 protein: CASSQTGLIRGSPLHF. As DNA, the CDR3 is TGTGCCAGCAGCCAGACGGGTCTGATAAGAGGTTCACCCCTCCACTTT. The V and J genes are TRBV28 and TRBJ1-6; D call uncertain. This CDR3 has 16 residues. CDR1 and CDR2 from the germline V gene are MDHEN and SYDVKM. V dropped 6 bases and J dropped 9 bases, with 21 bases sitting between them.

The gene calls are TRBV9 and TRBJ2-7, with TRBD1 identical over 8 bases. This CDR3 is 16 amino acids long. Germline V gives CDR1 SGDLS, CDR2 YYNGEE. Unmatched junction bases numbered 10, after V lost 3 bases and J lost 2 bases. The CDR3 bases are TGTGCCAGCAGCGGAGGCTCGGACAGGGCCACCTACGAGCAGTACTTC. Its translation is CASSGGSDRATYEQYF.

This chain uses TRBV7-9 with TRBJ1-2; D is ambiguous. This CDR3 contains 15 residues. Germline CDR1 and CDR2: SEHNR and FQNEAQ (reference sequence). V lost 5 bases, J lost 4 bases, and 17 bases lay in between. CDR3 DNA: TGTGCCAGCAGCCCAACTGGGTGGGGAGGCTATGGCTACACCTTC. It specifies CASSPTGWGGYGYTF.

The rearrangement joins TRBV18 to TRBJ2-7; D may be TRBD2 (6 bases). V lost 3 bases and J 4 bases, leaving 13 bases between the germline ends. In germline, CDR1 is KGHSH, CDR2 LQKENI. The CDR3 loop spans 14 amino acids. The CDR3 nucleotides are TGTGCCAGCTCACCTAGTGCGGGGACTTACGAGCAGTACTTC. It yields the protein CASSPSAGTYEQYF. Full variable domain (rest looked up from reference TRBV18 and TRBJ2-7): NAGVMQNPRHLVRRRGQEARLRCSPMKGHSHVYWYRQLPEEGLKFMVYLQKENIIDESGMPKERFSAEFPKEGPSILRIQQVVRGDSAAYFCASSPSAGTYEQYFGPGTRLTVT.

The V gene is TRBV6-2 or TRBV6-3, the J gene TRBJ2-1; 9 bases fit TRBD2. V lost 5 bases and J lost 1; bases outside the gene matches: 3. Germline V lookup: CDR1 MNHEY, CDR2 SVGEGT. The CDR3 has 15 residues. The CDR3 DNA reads TGTGCCAGCAGTGATCTAGCGGGGTCCTACAATGAGCAGTTCTTC. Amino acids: CASSDLAGSYNEQFF.

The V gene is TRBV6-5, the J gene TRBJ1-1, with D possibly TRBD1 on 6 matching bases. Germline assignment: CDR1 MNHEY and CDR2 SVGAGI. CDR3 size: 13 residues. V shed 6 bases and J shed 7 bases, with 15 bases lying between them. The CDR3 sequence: CASSRQEYSEAFF. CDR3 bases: TGTGCCAGCAGCCGACAGGAATACAGTGAAGCTTTCTTT.

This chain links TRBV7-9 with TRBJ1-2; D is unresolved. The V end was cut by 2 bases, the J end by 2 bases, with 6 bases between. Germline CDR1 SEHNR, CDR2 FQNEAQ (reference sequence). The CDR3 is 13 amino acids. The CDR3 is CASSLTENYGYTF. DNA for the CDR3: TGTGCCAGCAGCTTAACAGAGAACTATGGCTACACCTTC.

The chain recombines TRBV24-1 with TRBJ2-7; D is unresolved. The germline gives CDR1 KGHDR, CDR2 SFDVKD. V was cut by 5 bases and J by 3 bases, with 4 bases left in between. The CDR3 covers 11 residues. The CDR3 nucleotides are TGTGCCACCAGTGCCGGCTACGAGCAGTACTTC. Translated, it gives CATSAGYEQYF.

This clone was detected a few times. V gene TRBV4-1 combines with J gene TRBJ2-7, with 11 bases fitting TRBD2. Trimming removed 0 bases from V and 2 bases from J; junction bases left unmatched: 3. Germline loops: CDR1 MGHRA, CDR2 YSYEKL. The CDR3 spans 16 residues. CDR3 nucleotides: TGCGCCAGCAGCCAAGATACTAGCGGGAGAGCCTACGAGCAGTACTTC. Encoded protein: CASSQDTSGRAYEQYF.

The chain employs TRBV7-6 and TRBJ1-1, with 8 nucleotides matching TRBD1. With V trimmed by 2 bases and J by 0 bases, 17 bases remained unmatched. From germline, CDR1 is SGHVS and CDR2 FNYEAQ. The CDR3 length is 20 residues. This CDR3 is CASSLRQGFTRSNMNTEAFF. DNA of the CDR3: TGTGCCAGCAGCTTACGACAGGGGTTTACGCGCTCGAACATGAACACTGAAGCTTTCTTT.

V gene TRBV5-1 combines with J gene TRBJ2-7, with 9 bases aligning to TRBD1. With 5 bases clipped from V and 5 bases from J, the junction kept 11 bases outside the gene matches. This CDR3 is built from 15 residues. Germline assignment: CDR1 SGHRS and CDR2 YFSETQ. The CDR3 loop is CASRAPGQGVHEQYF. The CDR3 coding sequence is TGCGCCAGCAGAGCTCCGGGACAGGGTGTACACGAGCAGTACTTC.

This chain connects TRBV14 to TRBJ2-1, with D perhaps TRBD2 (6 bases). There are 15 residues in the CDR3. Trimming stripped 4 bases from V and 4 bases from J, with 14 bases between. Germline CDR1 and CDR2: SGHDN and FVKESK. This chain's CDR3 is CASSPSGAGYNEQFF. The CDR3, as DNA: TGTGCCAGCAGCCCCTCCGGGGCGGGGTACAATGAGCAGTTCTTC. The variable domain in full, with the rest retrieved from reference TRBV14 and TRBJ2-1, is EAGVTQFPSHSVIEKGQTVTLRCDPISGHDNLYWYRRVMGKEIKFLLHFVKESKQDESGMPNNRFLAERTGGTYSTLKVQPAELEDSGVYFCASSPSGAGYNEQFFGPGTRLTVL.

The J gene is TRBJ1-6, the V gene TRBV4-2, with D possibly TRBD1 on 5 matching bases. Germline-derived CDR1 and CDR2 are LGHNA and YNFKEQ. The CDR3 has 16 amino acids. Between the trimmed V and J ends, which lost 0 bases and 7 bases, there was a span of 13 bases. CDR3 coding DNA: TGTGCCAGCAGCCAAGATGCAGGGATTTGGAATTCACCCCTCCACTTT. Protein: CASSQDAGIWNSPLHF.

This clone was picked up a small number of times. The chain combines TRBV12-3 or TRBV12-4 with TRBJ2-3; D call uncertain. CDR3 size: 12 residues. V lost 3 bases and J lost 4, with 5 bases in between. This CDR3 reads CASSFYPDTQYF. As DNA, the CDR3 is TGTGCCAGCAGTTTTTATCCAGATACGCAGTATTTT.

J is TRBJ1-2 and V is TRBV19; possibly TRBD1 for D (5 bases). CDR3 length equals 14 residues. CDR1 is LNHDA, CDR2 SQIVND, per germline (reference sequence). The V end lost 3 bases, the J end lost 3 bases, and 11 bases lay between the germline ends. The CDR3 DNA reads TGTGCCAGTAGTATTTTGGGGCCTGACTATGGCTACACCTTC. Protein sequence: CASSILGPDYGYTF.

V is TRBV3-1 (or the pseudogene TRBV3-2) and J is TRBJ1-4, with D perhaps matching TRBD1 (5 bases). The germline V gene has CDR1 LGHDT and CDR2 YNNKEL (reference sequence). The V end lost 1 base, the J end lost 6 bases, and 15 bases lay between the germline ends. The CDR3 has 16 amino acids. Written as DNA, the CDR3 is TGTGCCAGCAGCCAAGTAGGGAGGGGATTTGATGAAAAACTGTTTTTT. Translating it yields CASSQVGRGFDEKLFF.

Here the CDR3 reads CASSPDRYSQPQHF. The CDR3 DNA reads TGTGCCAGCAGTCCCGACAGGTATAGTCAGCCCCAGCATTTT. The J gene is TRBJ1-5, the V gene TRBV2, with D possibly matching TRBD1 (6 bases). V was trimmed by 5 bases and J by 6 bases, leaving 14 bases between them. This CDR3 spans 14 amino acids. Germline CDR1 and CDR2: SNHLY and FYNNEI.

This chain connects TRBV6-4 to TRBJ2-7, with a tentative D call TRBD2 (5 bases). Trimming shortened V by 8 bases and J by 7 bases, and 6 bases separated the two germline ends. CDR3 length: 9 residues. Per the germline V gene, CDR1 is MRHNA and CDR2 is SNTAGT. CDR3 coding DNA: TGTGCCAGCCGAGGGGAGCAGTACTTC. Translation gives CASRGEQYF.

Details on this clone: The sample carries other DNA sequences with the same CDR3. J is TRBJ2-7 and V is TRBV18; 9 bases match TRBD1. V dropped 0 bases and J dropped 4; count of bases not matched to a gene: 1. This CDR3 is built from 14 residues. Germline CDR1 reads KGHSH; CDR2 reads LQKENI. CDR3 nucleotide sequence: TGTGCCAGCTCACCACCGGGACAGGGTTACGAGCAGTACTTC. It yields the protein CASSPPGQGYEQYF.

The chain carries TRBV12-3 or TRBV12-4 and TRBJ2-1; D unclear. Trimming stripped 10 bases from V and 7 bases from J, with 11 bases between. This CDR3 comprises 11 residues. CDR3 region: CATLLQNEQFF. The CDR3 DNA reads TGTGCCACCCTACTACAAAATGAGCAGTTCTTC.

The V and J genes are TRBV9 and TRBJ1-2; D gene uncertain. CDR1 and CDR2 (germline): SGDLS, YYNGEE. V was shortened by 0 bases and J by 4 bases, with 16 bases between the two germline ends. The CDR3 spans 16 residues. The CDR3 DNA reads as TGTGCCAGCAGCGTAGATTTTATGGAGAGTCTCTATGGCTACACCTTC. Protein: CASSVDFMESLYGYTF.